The rows below give T cell receptor beta chains drawn from one sample of a study of control samples from healthy donors and cancer patients. Measured with immunoSEQ multiplex PCR; TCRdb has only the in-frame clones, and not every one. The table has approximately 120,000 clones, 85% to 95% seen once. Sequenced material: PBMCs. These receptors were taken from an elderly man with head and neck cancer. CDR3s include the opening cysteine and the closing phenylalanine or tryptophan. The D gene is left open where the match is weak. Size is omitted from some rows. Given values are once, few, many or a class for expanded clones.

-,TRBJ1-1,-,12,TRBV6-5,CASSPGWTEAFF,TGTGCCAGCAGTCCGGGGTGGACTGAAGCTTTCTTT
-,TRBJ2-7,-,14,TRBV28,CASSGGQGAYEQYF,TGTGCCAGCAGTGGGGGGCAGGGGGCCTACGAGCAGTACTTC
-,TRBJ2-3,TRBD2,18,TRBV7-2,CASSPTSGRGRRTDTQYF,TGTGCCAGCAGCCCGACTAGCGGGAGGGGAAGGCGCACAGATACGCAGTATTTT
-,TRBJ2-7,-,13,TRBV5-1,CASSLAISYEQYF,TGCGCCAGCAGCTTGGCGATCTCCTACGAGCAGTACTTC
-,TRBJ2-7,-,17,TRBV4-1,CASSQDFPGLSSYEQYF,TGCGCCAGCAGCCAAGATTTCCCGGGACTGAGCTCCTACGAGCAGTACTTC
-,TRBJ2-1,-,11,TRBV6-2/TRBV6-3,CASSPGTEQFF,TGTGCCAGCAGCCCCGGGACAGAGCAGTTCTTC
-,TRBJ1-2,-,15,TRBV5-1,CASSYDHRVNYGYTF,TGCGCCAGCAGCTACGACCACAGGGTTAACTATGGCTACACCTTC
-,TRBJ1-1,TRBD1,14,TRBV18,CASSETGGPTEAFF,TGTGCCAGCTCAGAGACAGGGGGCCCCACTGAAGCTTTCTTT
-,TRBJ2-5,TRBD2,15,TRBV30,CAWAPGLAGEETQYF,TGTGCCTGGGCGCCCGGGCTAGCGGGGGAGGAGACCCAGTACTTC
-,TRBJ1-2,-,13,TRBV5-5,CASSLDRYYGYTF,TGTGCCAGCAGCTTGGATAGGTACTATGGCTACACCTTC
-,TRBJ2-1,-,11,TRBV27,CASRDYNEQFF,TGTGCCAGCAGGGATTACAATGAGCAGTTCTTC
-,TRBJ2-6,-,12,TRBV12-2,CASPFGANVLTF,TGTGCAAGTCCCTTCGGGGCCAACGTCCTGACTTTC
-,TRBJ1-2,TRBD1,14,TRBV30,CAWSLTGFDYGYTF,TGTGCCTGGAGTTTGACAGGGTTTGACTATGGCTACACCTTC
-,TRBJ1-3,TRBD1,16,TRBV10-3,CAISEGRGLSGNTIYF,TGTGCCATCAGTGAGGGCAGGGGGCTTTCTGGAAACACCATATATTTT
-,TRBJ1-5,-,14,TRBV2,CASDLGTLYQPQHF,TGTGCCAGCGATTTAGGGACACTATATCAGCCCCAGCATTTT
-,TRBJ1-3,-,15,TRBV5-1,CASSLGPSSGNTIYF,TGCGCCAGCAGCTTGGGCCCGAGCTCTGGAAACACCATATATTTT
-,TRBJ2-3,-,15,TRBV5-5,CASSLRLPRADTQYF,TGTGCCAGCAGCTTGAGGCTACCCCGCGCAGATACGCAGTATTTT
once,TRBJ1-2,TRBD1,12,TRBV6-5,CASTLTGDGYTF,TGTGCCAGCACTCTAACAGGGGATGGCTACACCTTC
-,TRBJ1-5,-,14,TRBV30,CAWNRGNNNQPQHF,TGTGCCTGGAACCGGGGCAATAACAATCAGCCCCAGCATTTT
once,TRBJ1-6,-,13,TRBV3-1/TRBV3-2,CASKFGGDSPLHF,TGTGCCAGCAAGTTCGGCGGGGATTCACCCCTCCACTTT
-,TRBJ2-5,-,16,TRBV14,CASSQGPWTSQETQYF,TGTGCCAGCAGTCAAGGCCCCTGGACATCCCAAGAGACCCAGTACTTC
few,TRBJ1-4,-,14,TRBV30,CALNRRRADEKLFF,TGTGCCTTAAACAGAAGGCGGGCCGATGAAAAACTGTTTTTT
-,TRBJ1-2,-,17,TRBV6-4,CASSRKWDGTNNYGYTF,TGTGCCAGCAGTCGCAAATGGGACGGTACCAACAACTATGGCTACACCTTC
-,TRBJ2-7,TRBD2,15,TRBV5-1,CASSLVTSGAYEQYF,TGCGCCAGCAGCTTGGTGACTAGCGGGGCTTACGAGCAGTACTTC
-,TRBJ1-2,-,17,TRBV7-8,CASSLGRLEAIIYGYTF,TGTGCCAGCAGCTTAGGGCGTCTGGAGGCGATCATCTATGGCTACACCTTC
-,TRBJ2-1,TRBD1,15,TRBV6-2/TRBV6-3,CASSYRGQLYNEQFF,TGTGCCAGCAGTTACAGGGGACAGCTTTACAATGAGCAGTTCTTC
-,TRBJ2-1,TRBD1,16,TRBV12-5,CASGLTAGTVINEQFF,TGTGCTAGTGGTTTGACGGCCGGGACAGTTATCAATGAGCAGTTCTTC
-,TRBJ1-4,-,11,TRBV12-3/TRBV12-4,CASRWGAQLFF,TGTGCCAGCAGATGGGGGGCCCAACTGTTTTTT